These T cell receptor beta chains were read from a single sample in a study of control samples from healthy donors and cancer patients. Assay used: immunoSEQ multiplex PCR; TCRdb lists only in-frame clones, some missing. The sample has just under 60,000 clones, 80% to 95% seen once; the top ten hold 1.7%. The sample comprised PBMCs. These receptors were obtained from a man aged 40-49 years with colorectal cancer. Both conserved end residues are part of each CDR3. A D gene is named only where the DNA matches it firmly. The size of a clone is reported for some rows only, either as once, few or many, or as a class for expanded clones.

d_call: NA
v_call: TRBV7-8
j_call: TRBJ1-1
clone_size: NA
cdr3_nt: TGTGCCAGCAGCTTACAGGGGCAGAACACTGAAGCTTTCTTT
cdr3_aa: CASSLQGQNTEAFF

d_call: NA
v_call: TRBV10-3
j_call: TRBJ1-1
clone_size: NA
cdr3_nt: TGTGCCATCAGTGAAACGGTGGGGGCGCGAGATCGGAACACTGAAGCTTTCTTT
cdr3_aa: CAISETVGARDRNTEAFF

d_call: NA
v_call: TRBV2
j_call: TRBJ1-5
clone_size: once
cdr3_nt: TGTGCCAGCGCATCGACAGTGAATCAGCCCCAGCATTTT
cdr3_aa: CASASTVNQPQHF

d_call: NA
v_call: TRBV30
j_call: TRBJ1-5
clone_size: once
cdr3_nt: TGTGCCTGGAGTGTCCGAGAGGATCAGCCCCAGCATTTT
cdr3_aa: CAWSVREDQPQHF

d_call: NA
v_call: TRBV19
j_call: TRBJ2-6
clone_size: NA
cdr3_nt: TGTGCCAGTAGTATTCGTGCGGGCTCTGGGGCCAACGTCCTGACTTTC
cdr3_aa: CASSIRAGSGANVLTF

d_call: NA
v_call: TRBV18
j_call: TRBJ1-3
clone_size: NA
cdr3_nt: TGTGCCAGCTCACATTCGGACAGCTCTGGAAACACCATATATTTT
cdr3_aa: CASSHSDSSGNTIYF

d_call: TRBD1
v_call: TRBV2
j_call: TRBJ1-5
clone_size: NA
cdr3_nt: TGTGCCAGCAGTCAACAGGGGGGAGCTAGCAATCAGCCCCAGCATTTT
cdr3_aa: CASSQQGGASNQPQHF

d_call: NA
v_call: TRBV9
j_call: TRBJ1-1
clone_size: NA
cdr3_nt: TGTGCCAGCAGCGTAGTGGGTAACCCTGAAGCTTTCTTT
cdr3_aa: CASSVVGNPEAFF

d_call: NA
v_call: TRBV18
j_call: TRBJ1-1
clone_size: NA
cdr3_nt: TGTGCCAGCTCACATCCCATGAACACTGAAGCTTTCTTT
cdr3_aa: CASSHPMNTEAFF

d_call: NA
v_call: TRBV5-4
j_call: TRBJ2-7
clone_size: NA
cdr3_nt: TGTGCCAGCAGCCCCCGGGCGGAGGGGGGGGAGCAGTACTTC
cdr3_aa: CASSPRAEGGEQYF

d_call: TRBD2
v_call: TRBV5-1
j_call: TRBJ2-7
clone_size: few
cdr3_nt: TGCGCCAGCAGCTTGGATCCGGGGGGGAAGTACGAGCAGTACTTC
cdr3_aa: CASSLDPGGKYEQYF

d_call: TRBD1
v_call: TRBV6-6
j_call: TRBJ1-6
clone_size: NA
cdr3_nt: TGTGCCAGCAGTGGCTGGACAGGGTTTAATTCACCCCTCCACTTT
cdr3_aa: CASSGWTGFNSPLHF

d_call: NA
v_call: TRBV2
j_call: TRBJ2-2
clone_size: once
cdr3_nt: TGTGCCAGCTGTTGCGGGGTAACCGGGGAGCTGTTTTTT
cdr3_aa: CASCCGVTGELFF

d_call: NA
v_call: TRBV3-1/TRBV3-2
j_call: TRBJ1-5
clone_size: few
cdr3_nt: TGTGCCAGCAGCCCCCGTGATAGCAATCAGCCCCAGCATTTT
cdr3_aa: CASSPRDSNQPQHF

d_call: NA
v_call: TRBV18
j_call: TRBJ2-5
clone_size: NA
cdr3_nt: TGTGCCAGCTCACCAGAGGCCCAAGAGACCCAGTACTTC
cdr3_aa: CASSPEAQETQYF

d_call: TRBD1
v_call: TRBV9
j_call: TRBJ1-5
clone_size: NA
cdr3_nt: TGTGCCAGCAGCGATTCAGGGGGTGGTGGGCCCCAGCATTTT
cdr3_aa: CASSDSGGGGPQHF